This entry features one T cell receptor beta chain sequence. This sample was included in a study of blood T cell repertoires in COVID-19. On the study more broadly: Acute-phase and convalescent COVID-19 samples originated in the United States, Italy and Spain.

Assay used: immunoSEQ multiplex PCR; TCRdb lists only in-frame clones, some missing. In the table there are about 300,000 clones, approximately 90% of which are singletons. The V gene's germline CDR1 is LNHNV and CDR2 YYDKDF (reference sequence). V dropped 1 base and J dropped 6; count of bases not matched to a gene: 15. The CDR3 has 18 residues. While infection was still active, Seattle patients were enrolled and then followed longitudinally. The sequencing input was peripheral blood. The origin of this receptor is a woman aged 50 to 60 with COVID-19, enrolled during active disease. The chain employs TRBV15 and TRBJ2-7, with 10 bases that match TRBD1. For the CDR3, the DNA is TGTGCCACCAGCAGAGGAGTGGGTAGTCGACAGGGGGCCAGCGAGCAGTACTTC. It encodes CATSRGVGSRQGASEQYF.